These 29 T cell receptor beta chains were sequenced from one sample in a study of vaccination and CD4 T cells after COVID-19. Antigens for these TCRs are unknown. The treatment: roughly 10-day PBMC culture with coronavirus spike peptide pools or control peptides (ViraFEST assay). With the Oncomine TCR Beta short-read assay, DNA from cultured CD4+ T cells was sequenced. TCRdb re-called the PCR reads with MiXCR, one entry per CDR3 protein. The repertoire holds more than 7,500 distinct CDR3 sequences, with roughly 50% as singletons. The sequenced sample consisted of CD4+ T cells from blood, cultured in vitro. The source of these receptors is a human donor who had recovered from COVID-19.

The chain employs TRBV19 and TRBJ1-1; 7 positions match TRBD1. V gave up 9 bases and J gave up 4 bases; unmatched junction bases: 14. The CDR3 sequence is 15 residues long. Germline CDR1 and CDR2: LNHDA and SQIVND (reference sequence). The CDR3 spells CARGYPGQVSTEAFF. CDR3 sequence (DNA): TGTGCCAGAGGATATCCAGGACAGGTCAGCACTGAAGCTTTCTTT.

V and J are TRBV20-1 and TRBJ2-5, with D tentatively TRBD2 (5 bases). Trimming stripped 5 bases from V and 5 bases from J, with 15 bases between. Germline CDR1 DFQATT, CDR2 SNEGSKA (reference sequence). The CDR3 spans 13 residues. The DNA for the CDR3 is TGCAGTGCTGATACTAGTAGTCGGGAGACCCAGTACTTC. Its translation: CSADTSSRETQYF.

This rearrangement joins TRBV7-2 to TRBJ2-2; TRBD2 matches at 8 bases. Losses at the gene ends were 3 bases for V and 4 bases for J; bases not matched to a gene: 1. CDR1 and CDR2 (germline): SGHTA, FQGNSA. The CDR3 is made up of 14 amino acids. In DNA, the CDR3 is TGTGCCAGCAGCTTTGGGACTAGCACCGGGGAGCTGTTTTTT. Its translation: CASSFGTSTGELFF.

This clonotype is deemed large. The chain has TRBV24-1 and TRBJ2-5; D tentatively reads TRBD1 or TRBD2 (5 bases each). Trimming cost V 5 bases and J 1 base, with 10 bases left between them. This CDR3 is 14 amino acids long. Germline V gene lookup returns CDR1 KGHDR and CDR2 SFDVKD. This CDR3 is CATSGGAIQETQYF. CDR3 bases: TGTGCCACCAGTGGAGGGGCCATCCAAGAGACCCAGTACTTC.

The chain carries TRBV20-1 and TRBJ2-1; TRBD2 matches at 9 bases. Unmatched junction bases numbered 7, after V lost 0 bases and J lost 7 bases. Germline V lookup: CDR1 DFQATT, CDR2 SNEGSKA (reference sequence). The CDR3 is made up of 15 amino acids. The CDR3 DNA follows: TGCAGTGCTAGAGATCGTGGGACTAGCAAGAATGAGCAGTTCTTC. The encoded protein is CSARDRGTSKNEQFF.

The sample holds a few counts of this clonotype. The CDR3 DNA follows: TGCAGTGCTCCGACCGGGACAGGGGGCGTGTATGGCTACACCTTC. Translating gives CSAPTGTGGVYGYTF. The J gene is TRBJ1-2, the V gene TRBV20-1; 12 nucleotides match TRBD1. CDR1 and CDR2 (germline): DFQATT, SNEGSKA (reference sequence). V lost 5 bases and J lost 5; bases outside the gene matches: 9. The CDR3 has 15 amino acids.

The V gene is TRBV19, the J gene TRBJ1-6; 7 bases map to TRBD1. Germline V gene lookup returns CDR1 LNHDA and CDR2 SQIVND (reference sequence). V was clipped by 5 bases and J by 5 bases; unmatched bases: 6. CDR3 length: 15 residues. The CDR3 protein is CASSSSGQNNSPLHF. The CDR3 DNA sequence: TGTGCCAGTAGTTCGTCGGGACAGAATAATTCACCCCTCCACTTT.

J is TRBJ2-1 and V is TRBV27, with TRBD2 identical over 10 bases. V was pared by 6 bases and J by 8 bases, with 7 bases of the junction left unmatched. This CDR3 comprises 14 residues. Germline CDR1 is MNHEY and CDR2 is SMNVEV (reference sequence). This CDR3 is CASRASGSRYEQFF. As DNA, the CDR3 is TGTGCCAGCAGGGCTAGCGGGAGTAGGTATGAGCAGTTCTTC.

V gene TRBV11-2 combines with J gene TRBJ1-6, with a tentative D call TRBD1 (6 bases). V gave up 1 base and J gave up 5 bases, with 12 bases separating them. The germline V gene has CDR1 SGHAT and CDR2 FQNNGV. The length of the CDR3 is 16 residues. The CDR3 DNA follows: TGTGCCAGCAGCTTAGTTGTCAGGGGCGATAATTCACCCCTCCACTTT. It translates to CASSLVVRGDNSPLHF. The entire variable domain, with the rest obtained from reference TRBV11-2 and TRBJ1-6, is as follows: EAGVAQSPRYKIIEKRQSVAFWCNPISGHATLYWYQQILGQGPKLLIQFQNNGVVDDSQLPKDRFSAERLKGVDSTLKIQPAKLEDSAVYLCASSLVVRGDNSPLHFGNGTRLTVT.

This chain joins TRBV27 and TRBJ1-2; D call uncertain. Germline V gene sequence: CDR1 MNHEY, CDR2 SMNVEV (reference sequence). The CDR3 covers 12 residues. The germline V and J ends were trimmed by 2 bases and 6 bases, with 7 bases remaining between them. The CDR3 reads CASSLEGNGYTF. In nucleotides, the CDR3 is TGTGCCAGCAGTTTAGAAGGGAATGGCTACACCTTC.

V and J are TRBV20-1 and TRBJ1-1, with 8 bases aligning to TRBD1. V lost 8 bases, J lost 5 bases, and 10 bases stayed unmatched. This CDR3 is 13 amino acids long. Looked up from germline, CDR1 is DFQATT and CDR2 is SNEGSKA (reference sequence). The CDR3 DNA reads TGCAGTCCTGTTACAGGGGGGAGTACTGAAGCTTTCTTT. It translates to CSPVTGGSTEAFF.

The V and J genes are TRBV20-1 and TRBJ2-7; TRBD2 agrees at 9 bases. Trimming at V came to 2 bases and at J to 3 bases, leaving 5 bases not matched to a gene. CDR3 length equals 14 residues. CDR1 and CDR2 from the germline V gene are DFQATT and SNEGSKA (reference sequence). The CDR3 is CSARPGLAFYEQYF. The CDR3 DNA is TGCAGTGCTAGACCGGGACTAGCATTCTACGAGCAGTACTTC.

The chain couples TRBV7-9 to TRBJ1-2; 9 positions agree with TRBD1. This CDR3 contains 15 residues. The germline gives CDR1 SEHNR, CDR2 FQNEAQ (reference sequence). J gave up 8 bases and V 1 base, and 8 bases lay outside the gene matches. The CDR3 region is CASSLGTGARYGYTF. DNA for the CDR3: TGTGCCAGCAGCTTAGGGACAGGGGCAAGGTACGGCTACACCTTC.

This chain links TRBV24-1 with TRBJ1-6; D not resolved. Germline CDR1 KGHDR, CDR2 SFDVKD. The CDR3 runs 13 residues. V was clipped by 4 bases and J by 13 bases, with 13 bases between them. In DNA, the CDR3 is TGTGCCACCAGTGAGGACGGATTGGGGCCCCTCCACTTT. It specifies CATSEDGLGPLHF.

V gene TRBV6-1 combines with J gene TRBJ1-2; D unclear. V was pared by 2 bases and J by 5 bases, with 0 bases between. CDR1 MNHNS and CDR2 SASEGT come from the germline V gene. CDR3 length: 10 amino acids. The CDR3 reads CASSEYGYTF. The DNA of the CDR3 is TGTGCCAGCAGTGAATATGGCTACACCTTC.

This rearrangement joins TRBV19 to TRBJ2-4; 7 nucleotides line up with TRBD2. The CDR3 consists of 14 residues. Germline trimming cut 3 bases from V and 7 bases from J; bases unmatched to any gene: 6. Per germline, CDR1 LNHDA and CDR2 SQIVND (reference sequence). CDR3 loop: CASSIVLARNIQYF. Here the CDR3 DNA reads TGTGCCAGTAGTATTGTACTAGCGCGGAACATTCAGTACTTC.

V and J are TRBV12-3 or TRBV12-4 and TRBJ1-2, with D possibly being TRBD1 (6 bases). CDR3 length: 13 amino acids. V lost 4 bases and J lost 9, with 15 bases in between. The CDR3 DNA reads TGTGCCAGCAGTTCATCATCCGGGACAAGCTACACCTTC. Its translation is CASSSSSGTSYTF.

This clonotype was detected a few times. The CDR3 loop reads CASSSVDSPLHF. CDR3 DNA: TGTGCCAGCAGTTCGGTGGATTCACCCCTCCACTTT. The chain couples TRBV6-5 to TRBJ1-6; D is uncertain. From germline, CDR1 is MNHEY and CDR2 SVGAGI. This CDR3 is built from 12 residues. Trimming removed 4 bases at V and 8 bases at J, with 6 bases between.

The chain is built from TRBV6-1 and TRBJ2-7; D remains ambiguous. The CDR3 is 11 amino acids. The V and J ends lost 3 bases and 5 bases respectively, with 5 bases between them. Germline CDR1 reads MNHNS; CDR2 reads SASEGT. The CDR3 region is CASSDLDEQYF. In nucleotides, the CDR3 is TGTGCCAGCAGTGATTTGGACGAGCAGTACTTC.

The chain carries TRBV9 and TRBJ2-4; D is unclear. Trimming pared 4 bases from V and 4 bases from J, leaving 12 bases between. The V gene's germline CDR1 is SGDLS and CDR2 YYNGEE. The CDR3 is made up of 14 amino acids. CDR3 coding DNA: TGTGCCAGCAGCTCCTCGCCGGCAAAAAACATTCAGTACTTC. It is translated as CASSSSPAKNIQYF.

The chain employs TRBV7-9 and TRBJ1-3; D gene ambiguous. V was clipped by 1 base and J by 0 bases, with 7 bases between them. Germline V CDR1 and CDR2: SEHNR, FQNEAQ (reference sequence). The CDR3 consists of 15 residues. CDR3 nucleotides: TGTGCCAGCAGCTTAGGGCTCCTCTCTGGAAACACCATATATTTT. This translates into CASSLGLLSGNTIYF.

Only a few counts were recorded for this clonotype. For the CDR3, the DNA is TGTGCCAGCAGCTTAGCTAGGGATAATTCACCCCTCCACTTT. Amino acids: CASSLARDNSPLHF. The genes are TRBV7-2 and TRBJ1-6; no firm D call. Trimming took off 0 bases at V and 5 bases at J, with 5 bases between the two ends. The CDR3 is made up of 14 amino acids. From germline, CDR1 is SGHTA and CDR2 FQGNSA.

V is TRBV20-1 and J is TRBJ2-7; 7 nucleotides agree with TRBD1. The CDR3 is made up of 13 amino acids. Trimming removed 5 bases from V and 3 bases from J; junction bases left unmatched: 7. CDR1 DFQATT and CDR2 SNEGSKA come from the germline V gene (reference sequence). The CDR3 nucleotides read TGCAGTGCTGGTCCGGGACAGAACTACGAGCAGTACTTC. Its translation: CSAGPGQNYEQYF.

This clonotype has just a few counts. This chain links TRBV6-2 or TRBV6-3 with TRBJ1-2; the D is unclear. Deletions cut 3 bases from V and 0 bases from J, with 5 bases between. There are 13 residues in the CDR3. Germline V gene data show CDR1 as MNHEY and CDR2 as SVGEGT. CDR3 nucleotide sequence: TGTGCCAGCAGTTATGCAGCTAACTATGGCTACACCTTC. This sequence encodes CASSYAANYGYTF.

This clonotype was counted a single time. The chain couples TRBV7-2 to TRBJ1-2; no reliable D call. CDR3 length: 12 amino acids. Germline V gene lookup returns CDR1 SGHTA and CDR2 FQGNSA. Between the trimmed V and J ends, which lost 1 base and 5 bases, there was a span of 5 bases. The CDR3 bases are TGTGCCAGCAGCTTAGTCGATTATGGCTACACCTTC. Translation: CASSLVDYGYTF. Full variable domain (remainder filled in from reference TRBV7-2 and TRBJ1-2): GAGVSQSPSNKVTEKGKDVELRCDPISGHTALYWYRQSLGQGLEFLIYFQGNSAPDKSGLPSDRFSAERTGGSVSTLTIQRTQQEDSAVYLCASSLVDYGYTFGSGTRLTVV.

The chain employs TRBV15 and TRBJ1-3; D unclear. V was pared by 3 bases and J by 5 bases, with 8 bases between. In germline, CDR1 is LNHNV, CDR2 YYDKDF (reference sequence). The CDR3 spans 13 residues. The CDR3 loop is CATSRGERNTIYF. In DNA form, the CDR3 reads TGTGCCACCAGCAGGGGAGAGCGAAACACCATATATTTT.

This clonotype occurred a few times. The J gene is TRBJ1-2, the V gene TRBV7-2; possible D gene TRBD1, 5 bases. The CDR3 loop spans 14 amino acids. The germline gives CDR1 SGHTA, CDR2 FQGNSA. Trimming took off 6 bases at V and 8 bases at J, with 19 bases between the two ends. In DNA, the CDR3 is TGTGCCAGCAGTCAGGGTTTTTGGGACGGCGGCTACACCTTC. Protein: CASSQGFWDGGYTF.

The table lists this clonotype with a few counts. This chain joins TRBV7-2 and TRBJ2-3; 8 nucleotides align to TRBD1. Germline CDR1 reads SGHTA; CDR2 reads FQGNSA. The J segment lost 5 bases and the V segment lost 5 bases, leaving 6 bases of the junction unmatched. The CDR3 contains 14 residues. In DNA, the CDR3 is TGTGCCAGCAGCCCTATGACAGGGGAAGATACGCAGTATTTT. Translated, it gives CASSPMTGEDTQYF.

The J gene is TRBJ1-5, the V gene TRBV6-2 or TRBV6-3; tentatively, D is TRBD1 (5 bases). Between the trimmed V and J ends, which lost 2 bases and 2 bases, there was a span of 13 bases. Looked up from germline, CDR1 is MNHEY and CDR2 is SVGEGT. The CDR3 contains 16 residues. This chain's CDR3 is CASSYVRGVGNQPQHF. The CDR3 region has the DNA TGTGCCAGCAGTTACGTTAGGGGCGTCGGCAATCAGCCCCAGCATTTT.